These 2 T cell receptor beta chains share one sample of origin, sequenced in a study of regulatory T cells in long-lasting Graves disease. Arm-PCR of CDR3 regions with iRepertoire HTBI primers generated TCR beta libraries. TCRdb passed the multiplex PCR reads through MiXCR, listing each CDR3 protein once. The sample consists of some 320,000 distinct CDR3 sequences, 18% of them appearing once. Regarding time point: newly diagnosed GD, antithyroid drugs for less than 3 months. Researchers made the TCR library from RNA that was extracted from PBMCs. This specimen consisted of peripheral blood mononuclear cells (PBMCs), obtained at new diagnosis, from a patient treated with antithyroid drugs. Every receptor here comes from a female donor with Graves disease.

This clonotype was recorded at least ten times. The chain carries TRBV6-1 and TRBJ2-3; D unresolved. With 4 bases removed from V and 6 bases from J, the gap between germline ends came to 8 bases. The CDR3 is 12 amino acids. The germline gives CDR1 MNHNS, CDR2 SASEGT. The CDR3 loop reads CASSATSDTQYF. CDR3 nucleotide sequence: TGTGCCAGCAGTGCAACTTCGGATACGCAGTATTTT.

CDR3 region: CASSSTGRGVRTQYF. CDR3 sequence (DNA): TGTGCCAGCAGTTCCACGGGACGGGGAGTTCGTACCCAGTACTTC. V and J are TRBV28 and TRBJ2-5; D tentatively reads TRBD1 or TRBD2 (5 bases each). From germline, CDR1 is MDHEN and CDR2 SYDVKM. Trimming left V 4 bases short and J 8 bases short, with 20 bases between. The CDR3 spans 15 residues.